Shown below are 4 T cell receptor beta chains from a single sample sequenced in a study of tissue T cells after allogeneic stem cell transplantation (dated by TCRdb to 2021 to 2024). Interpreted using the paper, the time point label stands for: recipient (host-origin) PBMCs collected before allo-HCT. The protocol used for the library was the immunoSEQ multiplex PCR assay. As stored in TCRdb, this immuneACCESS dataset retains in-frame rearrangements with V and J assigned. A fraction of the clones does not appear; measured against another copy, unresolved V genes explain less than half of the discrepancy, and the remainder lacks a known reason. This sample holds 20,000 to 30,000 clones; roughly nine tenths were observed only once. The ten biggest clones cover approximately 2% of the sample. Sample: blood, taken before transplantation. The receptors come from a male donor at least 60 years old who later had graft-versus-host disease after an allogeneic stem cell transplant.

The V gene is TRBV7-9, the J gene TRBJ2-1; 10 positions agree with TRBD1. V trimming: 2 bases; J trimming: 7 bases; junction bases outside the gene matches: 5. Germline lookup yields CDR1 SEHNR and CDR2 FQNEAQ (reference sequence). The CDR3 sequence is 15 residues long. The CDR3 coding sequence is TGTGCCAGCAGCTTATCGAGGACAGGGGGAAATGAGCAGTTCTTC. Its protein product is CASSLSRTGGNEQFF.

This clone was recorded only once. The rearrangement links TRBV3-1 (or the pseudogene TRBV3-2) to TRBJ2-2, with D possibly matching TRBD2 (6 bases). The V gene lost 5 bases and the J gene lost 4 bases, with 17 bases spanning the gap. The germline V gene encodes CDR1 LGHDT and CDR2 YNNKEL (reference sequence). The CDR3 totals 16 residues. The CDR3, as DNA: TGTGCCAGCAGCGACCCCGGACTACGGGCCACCGGGGAGCTGTTTTTT. This codes for CASSDPGLRATGELFF.

This chain links TRBV2 with TRBJ2-7; 8 bases map to TRBD2. The V gene end was trimmed by 10 bases and the J gene end by 0 bases; junction bases not matched to a gene: 5. The CDR3 has 13 amino acids. CDR1 SNHLY and CDR2 FYNNEI come from the germline V gene. The CDR3 spells CATGGGPSYEQYF. CDR3 DNA: TGTGCCACCGGGGGGGGGCCCTCCTACGAGCAGTACTTC.

The chain combines TRBV20-1 with TRBJ2-7, with 8 bases lining up with TRBD2. The CDR3 length is 11 residues. From germline, CDR1 is DFQATT and CDR2 SNEGSKA (reference sequence). V was clipped by 6 bases and J by 8 bases; unmatched bases: 6. The CDR3: CSAPGGGQQYF. The CDR3 nucleotides are TGCAGTGCCCCGGGGGGGGGACAGCAGTACTTC.